These 5 T cell receptor beta chains were sequenced from one sample in a study of a mutant IDH1 vaccine in newly diagnosed glioma. Documented time point: week 35, safety follow-up. Each dose delivered 300 ug of mutant IDH1 20-mer peptide subcutaneously with imiquimod. Some clones are missing from TCRdb's copy, which holds only in-frame ones; the method was immunoSEQ multiplex PCR. This table has approximately 60,000 clones, roughly 74% appearing once. Their target antigens are unknown. The sample here was PBMCs, taken from a glioma patient whose treatment included an IDH1 peptide vaccine. These receptors all stem from a man aged 50-60 years with glioma.

The V and J genes are TRBV30 and TRBJ2-7; D is uncertain. Germline assignment: CDR1 GTSNPN and CDR2 SVGIG (reference sequence). Trimming removed 0 bases from V and 6 bases from J, with 21 bases in between. CDR3 size: 16 residues. The CDR3 nucleotides read TGTGCCTGGAGTGTACATAAGGGTGAGGTGGAACGCGAGCAGTACTTC. It codes for CAWSVHKGEVEREQYF.

V usage is TRBV21-1 and J usage is TRBJ1-4. TRBV21-1 counts as a pseudogene. This CDR3 region has 14 residues. Written as DNA, the CDR3 is TGTGCCAGCAGTTGTATGAGGATTAATGAAAAACTGTTTTTT. This translates into CASSCMRINEKLFF.

The chain carries TRBV10-3 and TRBJ1-4; TRBD1 is a possible D gene (6 bases). Germline V gene sequence: CDR1 ENHRY, CDR2 SYGVKD. The CDR3 runs 15 residues. Trimming left V 0 bases short and J 7 bases short, with 12 bases between. CDR3 loop: CAISESGGQSEKLFF. In nucleotides, the CDR3 is TGTGCCATCAGTGAGTCGGGGGGGCAGAGTGAAAAACTGTTTTTT.

The chain carries TRBV6-1 and TRBJ1-5; D unresolved. Germline CDR1 and CDR2: MNHNS and SASEGT. V lost 4 bases and J lost 4, with 5 bases in between. This CDR3 region has 12 residues. The CDR3 nucleotides are TGTGCCAGCAGTGGGGGAAATCAGCCCCAGCATTTT. Translating gives CASSGGNQPQHF.

The V call is TRBV19, the J call TRBJ2-2; TRBD2 might be the D (7 bases). From germline, CDR1 is LNHDA and CDR2 SQIVND (reference sequence). Trimming shortened V by 0 bases and J by 6 bases, and 11 bases separated the two germline ends. This CDR3 spans 15 amino acids. The CDR3 loop reads CASSIDGGLSGELFF. The DNA of the CDR3 is TGTGCCAGTAGTATAGACGGGGGGCTCTCCGGGGAGCTGTTTTTT.